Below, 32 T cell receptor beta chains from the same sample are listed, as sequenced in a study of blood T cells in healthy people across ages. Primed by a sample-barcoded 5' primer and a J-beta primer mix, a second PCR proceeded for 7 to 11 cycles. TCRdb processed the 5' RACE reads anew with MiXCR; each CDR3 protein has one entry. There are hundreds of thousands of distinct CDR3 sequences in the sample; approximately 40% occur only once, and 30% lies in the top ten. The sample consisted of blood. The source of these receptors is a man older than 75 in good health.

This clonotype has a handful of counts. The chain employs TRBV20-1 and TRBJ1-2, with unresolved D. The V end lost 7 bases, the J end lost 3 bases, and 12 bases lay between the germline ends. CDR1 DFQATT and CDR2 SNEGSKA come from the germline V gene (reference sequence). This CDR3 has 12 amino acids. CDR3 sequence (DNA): TGCAGTGTACAATCTGTGGACTATGGCTACACCTTC. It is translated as CSVQSVDYGYTF.

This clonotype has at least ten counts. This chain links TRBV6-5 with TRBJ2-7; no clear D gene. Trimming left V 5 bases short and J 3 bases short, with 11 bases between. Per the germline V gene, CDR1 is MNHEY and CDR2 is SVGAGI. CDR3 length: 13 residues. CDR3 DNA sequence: TGTGCCAGCAGTCGCCCCGGAAGCTACGAGCAGTACTTC. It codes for CASSRPGSYEQYF.

CDR3 residues: CASSKGTRGHTQYF. DNA for the CDR3: TGTGCCAGCAGCAAAGGAACCAGGGGACATACGCAGTATTTT. This sequence joins TRBV21-1 and TRBJ2-3; TRBD1, the table's D call, was not compared with the DNA. TRBV21-1 is flagged as a pseudogene. This CDR3 comprises 14 residues.

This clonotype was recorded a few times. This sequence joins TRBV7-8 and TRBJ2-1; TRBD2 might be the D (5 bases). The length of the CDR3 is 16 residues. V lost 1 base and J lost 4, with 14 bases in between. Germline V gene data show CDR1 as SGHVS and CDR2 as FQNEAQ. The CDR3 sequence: CASSLDTDSHYNEQFF. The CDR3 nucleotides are TGTGCCAGCAGCTTAGATACGGACTCCCATTACAATGAGCAGTTCTTC.

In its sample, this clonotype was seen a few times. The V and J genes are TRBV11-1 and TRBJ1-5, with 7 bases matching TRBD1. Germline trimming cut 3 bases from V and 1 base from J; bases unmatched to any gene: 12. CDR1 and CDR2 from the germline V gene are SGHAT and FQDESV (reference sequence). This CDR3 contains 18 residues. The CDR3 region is CASSLIQTGNGSNQPQHF. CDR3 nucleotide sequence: TGTGCCAGCAGCTTGATCCAGACAGGGAACGGAAGCAATCAGCCCCAGCATTTT.

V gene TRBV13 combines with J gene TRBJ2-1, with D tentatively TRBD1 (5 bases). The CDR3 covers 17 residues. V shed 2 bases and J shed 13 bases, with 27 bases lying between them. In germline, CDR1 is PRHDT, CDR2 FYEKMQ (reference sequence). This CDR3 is CASSLRVTGRTLETQFF. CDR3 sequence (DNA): TGTGCCAGCAGCTTACGGGTCACAGGCAGAACCTTAGAGACCCAGTTCTTC.

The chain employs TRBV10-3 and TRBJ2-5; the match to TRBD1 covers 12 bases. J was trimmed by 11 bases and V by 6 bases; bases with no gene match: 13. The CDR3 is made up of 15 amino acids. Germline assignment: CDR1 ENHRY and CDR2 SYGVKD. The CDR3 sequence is CAIRAPGQGAGEQYF. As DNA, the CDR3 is TGTGCCATCAGGGCGCCGGGACAGGGGGCGGGGGAGCAGTACTTC.

CDR3 coding DNA: TGTGCCAGCAGTTACTCGGATCAGGGGACACCCACAGATACGCAGTATTTT. This translates into CASSYSDQGTPTDTQYF. The J gene is TRBJ2-3, the V gene TRBV6-5, with D perhaps TRBD1 (6 bases). Trimming shortened V by 0 bases and J by 2 bases, and 15 bases separated the two germline ends. The CDR3 sequence is 17 residues long. Germline CDR1 reads MNHEY; CDR2 reads SVGAGI.

Written as DNA, the CDR3 is TGCAGCGCCACAAGGGGGATGCCCGCCCCCGAGACCCAGTACTTC. Translating it yields CSATRGMPAPETQYF. This chain connects TRBV29-1 to TRBJ2-5; D perhaps matches TRBD1 (6 bases). V lost 7 bases, J lost 5 bases, and 23 bases lay in between. CDR1 is SQVTM, CDR2 ANQGSEA, per germline. The CDR3 covers 15 residues. Full variable domain (missing parts from reference TRBV29-1 and TRBJ2-5): SAVISQKPSRDICQRGTSLTIQCQVDSQVTMMFWYRQQPGQSLTLIATANQGSEATYESGFVIDKFPISRPNLTFSTLTVSNMSPEDSSIYLCSATRGMPAPETQYFGPGTRLLVL.

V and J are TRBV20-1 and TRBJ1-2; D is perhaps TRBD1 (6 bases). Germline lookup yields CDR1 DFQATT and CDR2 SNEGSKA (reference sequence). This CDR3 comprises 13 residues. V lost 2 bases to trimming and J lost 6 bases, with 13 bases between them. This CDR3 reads CSARRDTTNGYTF. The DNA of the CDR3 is TGCAGTGCTAGAAGGGACACGACCAATGGCTACACCTTC.

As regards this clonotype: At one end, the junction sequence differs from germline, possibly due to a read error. CDR3 coding DNA: TGTGCCAGCAGACCCGAGGACAGGGGTAGCGATCAGCCCCAGCATTTT. Translation gives CASRPEDRGSDQPQHF. The rearrangement links TRBV6-1 to TRBJ1-5; 9 bases map to TRBD1. This CDR3 contains 16 residues. Germline loops: CDR1 MNHNS, CDR2 SASEGT.

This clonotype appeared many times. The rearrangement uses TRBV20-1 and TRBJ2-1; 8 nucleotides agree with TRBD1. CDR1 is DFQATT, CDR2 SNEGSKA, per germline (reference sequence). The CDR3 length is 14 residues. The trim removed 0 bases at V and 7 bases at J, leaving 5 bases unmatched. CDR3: CSARDGGTGNEQFF. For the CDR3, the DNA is TGCAGTGCTAGAGATGGGGGGACAGGTAATGAGCAGTTCTTC.

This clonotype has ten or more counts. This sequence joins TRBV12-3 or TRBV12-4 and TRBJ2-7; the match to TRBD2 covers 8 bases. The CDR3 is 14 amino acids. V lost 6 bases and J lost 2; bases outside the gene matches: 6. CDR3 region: CASSFGGETYEQYF. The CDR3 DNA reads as TGTGCCAGCAGCTTCGGGGGGGAGACCTACGAGCAGTACTTC.

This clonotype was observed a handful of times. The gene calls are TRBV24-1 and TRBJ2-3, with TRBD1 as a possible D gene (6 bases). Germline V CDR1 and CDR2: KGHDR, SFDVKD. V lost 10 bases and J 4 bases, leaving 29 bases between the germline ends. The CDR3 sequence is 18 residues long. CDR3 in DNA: TGTGCCACTCAAGAATCATCGGCGCGAGGGCCAGGGGCAGATACGCAGTATTTT. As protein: CATQESSARGPGADTQYF.

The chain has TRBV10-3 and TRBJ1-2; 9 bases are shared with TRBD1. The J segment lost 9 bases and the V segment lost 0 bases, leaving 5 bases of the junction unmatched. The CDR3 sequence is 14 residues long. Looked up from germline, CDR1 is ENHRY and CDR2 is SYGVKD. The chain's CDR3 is CAISESRDRDSYTF. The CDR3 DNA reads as TGTGCCATCAGTGAGTCCCGGGACAGGGATAGCTACACCTTC.

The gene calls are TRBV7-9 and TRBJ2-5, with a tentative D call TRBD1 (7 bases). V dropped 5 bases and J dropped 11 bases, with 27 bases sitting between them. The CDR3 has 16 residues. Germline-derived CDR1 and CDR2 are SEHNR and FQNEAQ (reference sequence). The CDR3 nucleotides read TGTGCCAGCAGCCCACCCGGCGGGACAGAGCTATCGAAGCAGTACTTC. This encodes CASSPPGGTELSKQYF.

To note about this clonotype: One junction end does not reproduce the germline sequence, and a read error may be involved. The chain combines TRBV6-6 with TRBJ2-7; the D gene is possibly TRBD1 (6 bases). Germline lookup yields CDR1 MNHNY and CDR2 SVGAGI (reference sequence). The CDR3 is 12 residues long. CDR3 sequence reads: CASTRQAYEQYF. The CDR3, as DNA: TGTGCCAGCACGAGACAGGCCTACGAGCAGTATTTC.

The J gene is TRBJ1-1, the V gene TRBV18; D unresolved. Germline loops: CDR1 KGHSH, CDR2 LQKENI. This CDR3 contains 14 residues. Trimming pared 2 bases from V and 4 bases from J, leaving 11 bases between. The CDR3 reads CASSPGRGLTEAFF. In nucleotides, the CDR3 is TGTGCCAGCTCACCAGGCAGAGGGCTCACTGAAGCTTTCTTT.

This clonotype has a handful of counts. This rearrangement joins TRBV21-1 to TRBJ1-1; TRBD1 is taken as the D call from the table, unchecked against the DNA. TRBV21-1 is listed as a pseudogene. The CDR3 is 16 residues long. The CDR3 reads CASSIPDRDVNTEAFF. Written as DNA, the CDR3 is TGTGCCAGCAGCATTCCGGACAGGGATGTTAACACTGAAGCTTTCTTT.

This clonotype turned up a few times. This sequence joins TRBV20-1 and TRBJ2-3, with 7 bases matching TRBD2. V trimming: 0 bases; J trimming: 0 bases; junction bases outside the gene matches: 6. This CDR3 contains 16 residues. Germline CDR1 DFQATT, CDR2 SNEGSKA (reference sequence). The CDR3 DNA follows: TGCAGTGCTAGAGATCTCCTAGCGGCTAGCACAGATACGCAGTATTTT. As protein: CSARDLLAASTDTQYF.

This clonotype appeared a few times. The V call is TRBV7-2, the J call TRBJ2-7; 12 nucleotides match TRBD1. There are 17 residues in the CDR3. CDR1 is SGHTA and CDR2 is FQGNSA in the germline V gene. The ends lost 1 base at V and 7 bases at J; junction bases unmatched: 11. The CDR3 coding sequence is TGTGCCAGCAGCTTAGAGAACCGGGACAGGGGGCTCAATGAGCAGTACTTC. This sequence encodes CASSLENRDRGLNEQYF.

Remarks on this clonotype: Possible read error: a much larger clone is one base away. CDR3 DNA: TGTGCCACCAGCAGAGATACGAGACAGGGCCCCACAGATACGCAGTATTTT. It yields the protein CATSRDTRQGPTDTQYF. The chain is built from TRBV15 and TRBJ2-3, with 7 positions matching TRBD1. Germline V CDR1 and CDR2: LNHNV, YYDKDF (reference sequence). Trimming cost V 0 bases and J 2 bases; bases outside gene matches: 8. The CDR3 totals 17 residues.

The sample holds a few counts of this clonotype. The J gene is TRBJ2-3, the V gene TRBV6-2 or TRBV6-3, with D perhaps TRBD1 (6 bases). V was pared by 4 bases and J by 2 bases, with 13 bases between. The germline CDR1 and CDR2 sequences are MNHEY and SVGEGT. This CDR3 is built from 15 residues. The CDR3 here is CASSWGHSYTDTQYF. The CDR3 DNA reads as TGTGCCAGCAGTTGGGGACACTCTTACACAGATACGCAGTATTTT.

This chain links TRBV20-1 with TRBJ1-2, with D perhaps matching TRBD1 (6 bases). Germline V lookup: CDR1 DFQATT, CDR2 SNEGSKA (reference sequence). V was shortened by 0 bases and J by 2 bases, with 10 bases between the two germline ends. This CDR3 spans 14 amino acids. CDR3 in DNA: TGCAGTGCTAGAGACTCCACAGGGAACTATGGCTACACCTTC. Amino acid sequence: CSARDSTGNYGYTF.

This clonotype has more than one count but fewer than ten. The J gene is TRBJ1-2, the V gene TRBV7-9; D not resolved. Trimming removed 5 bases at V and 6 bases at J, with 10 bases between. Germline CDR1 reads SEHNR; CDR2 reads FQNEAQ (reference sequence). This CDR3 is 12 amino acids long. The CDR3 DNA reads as TGTGCCAGCAGCCGGGTGGGGAATGGCTACACCTTC. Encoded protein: CASSRVGNGYTF.

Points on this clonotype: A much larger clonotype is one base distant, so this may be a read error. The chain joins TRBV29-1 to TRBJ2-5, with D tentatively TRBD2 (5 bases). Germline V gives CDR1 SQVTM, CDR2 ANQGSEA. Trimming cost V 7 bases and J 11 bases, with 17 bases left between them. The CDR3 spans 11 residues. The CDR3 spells CSAMRAGKQYF. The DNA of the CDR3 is TGCAGCGCCATGAGGGCAGGCAAGCAGTACTTC.

The CDR3 loop reads CATSERPSGRLQETQYF. The CDR3 coding sequence is TGTGCCACCAGTGAGCGCCCTAGCGGGAGGCTCCAAGAGACCCAGTACTTC. The chain has TRBV24-1 and TRBJ2-5; 11 bases agree with TRBD2. The ends lost 4 bases at V and 1 base at J; junction bases unmatched: 7. CDR1 is KGHDR and CDR2 is SFDVKD in the germline V gene. The CDR3 runs 17 residues.

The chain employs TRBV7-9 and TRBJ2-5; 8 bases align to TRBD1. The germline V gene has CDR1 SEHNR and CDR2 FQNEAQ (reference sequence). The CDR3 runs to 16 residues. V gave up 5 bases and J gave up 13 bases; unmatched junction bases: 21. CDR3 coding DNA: TGTGCCAGCAGCCCCGGACAGGGTTTTCTACGGCCCGATGGGTACTTC. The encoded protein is CASSPGQGFLRPDGYF.

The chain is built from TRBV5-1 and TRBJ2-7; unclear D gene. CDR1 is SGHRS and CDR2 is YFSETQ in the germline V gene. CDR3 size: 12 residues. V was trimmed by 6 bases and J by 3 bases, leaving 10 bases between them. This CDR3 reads CASNQDGYEQYF. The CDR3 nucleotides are TGCGCCAGCAACCAGGACGGCTACGAGCAGTACTTC. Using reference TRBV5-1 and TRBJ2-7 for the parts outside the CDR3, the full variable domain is KAGVTQTPRYLIKTRGQQVTLSCSPISGHRSVSWYQQTPGQGLQFLFEYFSETQRNKGNFPGRFSGRQFSNSRSEMNVSTLELGDSALYLCASNQDGYEQYFGPGTRLTVT.

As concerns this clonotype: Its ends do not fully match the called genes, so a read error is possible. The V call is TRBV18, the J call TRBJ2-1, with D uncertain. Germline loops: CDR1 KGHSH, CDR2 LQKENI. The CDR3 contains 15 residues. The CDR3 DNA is TGTGCCAGCCCACCACCGGGTATCTCCTACAATGAGCAGTTCTTC. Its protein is CASPPPGISYNEQFF.

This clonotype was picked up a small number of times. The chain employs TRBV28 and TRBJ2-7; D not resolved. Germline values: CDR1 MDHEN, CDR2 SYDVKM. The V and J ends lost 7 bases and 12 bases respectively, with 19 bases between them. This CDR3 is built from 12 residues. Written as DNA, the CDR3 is TGTGCCAGCACCCAGAACGTAGGACGGCCGTACTTC. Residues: CASTQNVGRPYF. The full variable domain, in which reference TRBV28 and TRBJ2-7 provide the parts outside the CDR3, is DVKVTQSSRYLVKRTGEKVFLECVQDMDHENMFWYRQDPGLGLRLIYFSYDVKMKEKGDIPEGYSVSREKKERFSLILESASTNQTSMYLCASTQNVGRPYFGPGTRLTVT.

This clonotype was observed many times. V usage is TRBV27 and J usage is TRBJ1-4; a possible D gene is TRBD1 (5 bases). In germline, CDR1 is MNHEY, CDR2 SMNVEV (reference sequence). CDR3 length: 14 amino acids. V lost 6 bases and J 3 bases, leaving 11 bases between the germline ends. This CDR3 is CASSGGVANEKLFF. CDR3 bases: TGTGCCAGCAGCGGGGGAGTCGCTAATGAAAAACTGTTTTTT.